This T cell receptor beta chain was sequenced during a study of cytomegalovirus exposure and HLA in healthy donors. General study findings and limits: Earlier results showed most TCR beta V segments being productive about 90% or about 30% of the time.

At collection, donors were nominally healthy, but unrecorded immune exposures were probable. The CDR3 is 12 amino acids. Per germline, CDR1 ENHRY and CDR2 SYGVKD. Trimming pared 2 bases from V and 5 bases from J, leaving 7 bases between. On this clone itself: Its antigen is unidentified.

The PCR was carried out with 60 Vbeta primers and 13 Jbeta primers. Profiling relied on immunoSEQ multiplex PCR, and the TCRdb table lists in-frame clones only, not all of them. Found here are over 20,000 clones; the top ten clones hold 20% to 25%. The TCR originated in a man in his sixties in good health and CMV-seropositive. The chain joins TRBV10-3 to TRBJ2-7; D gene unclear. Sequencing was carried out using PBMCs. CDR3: CAISELLNEQYF. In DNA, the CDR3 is TGTGCCATCAGTGAGCTACTGAACGAGCAGTACTTC.